Sequencing of this T cell receptor beta chain was carried out in a study of T cell repertoires in cytomegalovirus infection. Study-wide results and limits: The cumulative frequency of public TCR beta families identified carriers of CMV plus the relevant HLA. Ex vivo, HLA-C-restricted CMV-specific TCR beta clonotypes prevailed over the rest of the response.

The CDR3 runs 14 residues. Trimming pared 7 bases from V and 0 bases from J, leaving 7 bases between. Germline V gene lookup returns CDR1 SNHLY and CDR2 FYNNEI. TCRdb re-derived calls from the reads in MiXCR, one entry per CDR3 protein. The sample carries some 180,000 distinct CDR3 sequences, 17% recorded once. On this clonotype itself: The antigen is not known.

Sample: CD8+ T cells from PBMCs. The chain has TRBV2 and TRBJ2-6; unclear D gene. This TCR was recovered from a human donor in good health (CMV status not recorded). Some clones in this sample may be carry-over from other donors' samples. CDR3 nucleotides: TGTGCCAGCATTACTTACTCTGGGGCCAACGTCCTGACTTTC. This gives the protein CASITYSGANVLTF. The full variable domain, completed using reference TRBV2 and TRBJ2-6, is EPEVTQTPSHQVTQMGQEVILRCVPISNHLYFYWYRQILGQKVEFLVSFYNNEISEKSEIFDDQFSVERPDGSNFTLKIRSTKLEDSAMYFCASITYSGANVLTFGAGSRLTVL.